This TCR beta chain comes out of a study of blood T cells in healthy people across ages. The ends were cut back, 1 base at V and 4 bases at J, with 11 bases in the middle. From germline, CDR1 is DFQATT and CDR2 SNEGSKA (reference sequence). The CDR3 covers 14 residues. Whole-study results and caveats: More naive CD4+ cells and higher diversity were found in long-lived than in aged donors. Measured against age, TCR beta diversity per million T cells decreased in a roughly linear manner.

This clonotype was detected only a few times. Its antigen is still unknown. It was with a sample-barcoded 5' primer and a J-beta primer mix that a second PCR of about 6 to 11 cycles was run. TCRdb analysed the 5' RACE reads with MiXCR anew, one entry per CDR3 protein. Found here are roughly 2 million distinct CDR3 sequences, approximately 50% of them singletons; the top ten hold roughly 2.1%. This TCR was recovered from a woman aged 40 to 50 in good health. The rearrangement joins TRBV20-1 to TRBJ2-1; TRBD1 is a possible D gene (6 bases). The source material was blood. Written as DNA, the CDR3 is TGCAGTGCTAGAGTCCAGGGGCGGTACAATGAGCAGTTCTTC. It specifies CSARVQGRYNEQFF.